These T cell receptor beta chains were read from a single sample in a study of T-cell memory formation after mild COVID-19. TCRdb itself ran the 5' RACE reads through MiXCR, one entry per CDR3 protein. The sample lists around 250,000 distinct CDR3 sequences, approximately 10% seen once, with around 20% in the top ten. The sample taken for sequencing was PBMCs or a T cell subset sorted from them (not recorded which). The receptors shown here come from a man aged 18 to 35 who had mild COVID-19 (a few samples of this study predate the infection). Cell type and time point are not known. Each CDR3 is given with its conserved first and last residue. A D gene is named only where the DNA matches it firmly.

v_call	j_call	d_call	cdr3_aa
TRBV4-3	TRBJ1-1	-	CASSQDEEGNTEAFF
TRBV5-1	TRBJ2-3	-	CASRQTDTQYF
TRBV7-9	TRBJ1-1	-	CASSLKPEAFF
TRBV5-1	TRBJ2-6	-	CASSFGQSSGANVLTF
TRBV12-3/TRBV12-4	TRBJ2-1	-	CASRQFRDFSYNEQFF
TRBV11-2	TRBJ2-1	TRBD1	CASSAGGRLNNEQFF
TRBV6-2/TRBV6-3	TRBJ2-7	-	CASPLITLGRDAYEQYF
TRBV6-2/TRBV6-3	TRBJ1-1	-	CASAQRPGSEAFF
TRBV25-1	TRBJ2-2	-	CASSPGEDTGELFF
TRBV12-3/TRBV12-4	TRBJ2-5	-	CASSFGGTRYF
TRBV3-1	TRBJ2-3	TRBD2	CASSQDGGGLTDTQYF